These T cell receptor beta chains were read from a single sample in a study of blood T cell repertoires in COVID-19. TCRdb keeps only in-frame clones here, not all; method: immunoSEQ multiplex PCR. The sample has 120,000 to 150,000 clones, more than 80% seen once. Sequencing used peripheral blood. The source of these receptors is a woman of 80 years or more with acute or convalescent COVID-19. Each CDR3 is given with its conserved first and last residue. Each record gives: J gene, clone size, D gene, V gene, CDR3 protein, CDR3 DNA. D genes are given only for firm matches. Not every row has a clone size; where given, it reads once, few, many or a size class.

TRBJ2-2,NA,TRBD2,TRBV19,CASSILAGGAGELFF,TGTGCCAGTAGTATCCTAGCGGGGGGCGCCGGGGAGCTGTTTTTT
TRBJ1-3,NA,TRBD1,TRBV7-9,CASSLATQGTGNTIYF,TGTGCCAGCAGCTTAGCGACACAGGGGACTGGAAACACCATATATTTT
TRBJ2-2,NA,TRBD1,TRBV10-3,CAIRPGDRGNTGELFF,TGTGCCATCAGACCAGGGGACAGGGGGAACACCGGGGAGCTGTTTTTT
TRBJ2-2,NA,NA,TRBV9,CASTRRGGDTGELFF,TGTGCCAGCACACGTCGCGGTGGTGACACCGGGGAGCTGTTTTTT
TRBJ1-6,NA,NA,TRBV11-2,CASSWDQGSSYNSPLHF,TGTGCCAGCAGCTGGGACCAGGGGAGCTCCTATAATTCACCCCTCCACTTT
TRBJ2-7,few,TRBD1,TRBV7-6,CASSQRGQFEQYF,TGTGCCAGCAGCCAAAGGGGACAGTTCGAGCAGTACTTC
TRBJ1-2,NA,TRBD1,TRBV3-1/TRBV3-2,CASSQGGAGGQGGYTF,TGTGCCAGCAGCCAAGGGGGGGCAGGGGGCCAGGGAGGCTACACCTTC
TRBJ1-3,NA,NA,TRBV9,CASSVGGTLSGNTIYF,TGTGCCAGCAGCGTTGGCGGGACCCTCTCTGGAAACACCATATATTTT
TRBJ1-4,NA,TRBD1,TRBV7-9,CASSLDRGTTLFF,TGTGCCAGCAGCTTAGACAGGGGGACAACACTGTTTTTT
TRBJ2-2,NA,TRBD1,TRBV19,CASSARQGVTGELFF,TGTGCCAGTAGTGCTCGACAGGGAGTCACCGGGGAGCTGTTTTTT
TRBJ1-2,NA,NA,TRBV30,CLGGRPIDYGYTF,TGTCTCGGAGGACGGCCCATAGACTATGGCTACACCTTC
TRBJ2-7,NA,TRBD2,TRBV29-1,CSAIMGGKQYF,TGCAGCGCCATTATGGGGGGGAAGCAGTACTTC
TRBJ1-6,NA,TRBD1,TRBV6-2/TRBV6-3,CASSYSRQGNSPLHF,TGTGCCAGCAGTTACTCGCGACAGGGAAATTCACCCCTCCACTTT
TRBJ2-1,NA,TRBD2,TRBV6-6,CASSAGLASYNEQFF,TGTGCCAGCAGTGCCGGACTAGCGTCCTACAATGAGCAGTTCTTC
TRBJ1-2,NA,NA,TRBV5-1,CASSRDPGQPDGYTF,TGCGCCAGCAGCCGAGATCCGGGACAACCGGATGGCTACACCTTC
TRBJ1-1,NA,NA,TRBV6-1,CASSESEGTEAFF,TGTGCCAGCAGTGAGTCGGAGGGGACTGAAGCTTTCTTT